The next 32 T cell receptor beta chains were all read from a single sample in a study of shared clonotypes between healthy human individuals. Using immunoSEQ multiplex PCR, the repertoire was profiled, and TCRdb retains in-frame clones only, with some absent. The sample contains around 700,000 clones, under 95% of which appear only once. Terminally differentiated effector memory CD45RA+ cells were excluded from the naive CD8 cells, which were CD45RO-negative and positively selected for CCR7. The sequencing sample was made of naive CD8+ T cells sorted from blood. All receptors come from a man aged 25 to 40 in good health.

The CDR3 loop is CAISEELGNTEAFF. For the CDR3, the DNA is TGTGCCATCAGTGAAGAATTGGGGAACACTGAAGCTTTCTTT. V and J are TRBV10-3 and TRBJ1-1; unclear D gene. Trimming took 3 bases from V and 1 from J, leaving 9 bases between them. The CDR3 runs 14 residues. The germline V gene encodes CDR1 ENHRY and CDR2 SYGVKD.

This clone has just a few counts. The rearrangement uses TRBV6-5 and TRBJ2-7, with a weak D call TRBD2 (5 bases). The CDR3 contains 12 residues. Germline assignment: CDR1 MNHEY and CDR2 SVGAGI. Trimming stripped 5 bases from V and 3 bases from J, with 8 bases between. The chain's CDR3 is CASSDDYYEQYF. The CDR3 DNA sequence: TGTGCCAGCAGTGACGACTACTACGAGCAGTACTTC.

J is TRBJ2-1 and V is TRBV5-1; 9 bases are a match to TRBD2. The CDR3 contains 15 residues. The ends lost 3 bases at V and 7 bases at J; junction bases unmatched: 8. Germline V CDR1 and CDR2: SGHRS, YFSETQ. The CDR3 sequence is CASSSGTSSGNEQFF. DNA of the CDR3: TGCGCCAGCAGCTCCGGGACTAGCAGCGGAAATGAGCAGTTCTTC.

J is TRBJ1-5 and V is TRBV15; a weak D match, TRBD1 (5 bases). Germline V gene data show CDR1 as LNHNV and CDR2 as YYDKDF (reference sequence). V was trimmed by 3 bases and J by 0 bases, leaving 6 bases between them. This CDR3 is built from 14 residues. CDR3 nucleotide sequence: TGTGCCACCAGCAGGACAGCTAGCAATCAGCCCCAGCATTTT. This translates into CATSRTASNQPQHF.

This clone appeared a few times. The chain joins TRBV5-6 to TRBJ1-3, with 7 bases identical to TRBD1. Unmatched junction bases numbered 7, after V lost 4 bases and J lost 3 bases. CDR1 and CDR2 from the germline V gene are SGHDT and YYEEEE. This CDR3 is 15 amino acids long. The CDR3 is CASSLGQVVGNTIYF. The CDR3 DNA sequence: TGTGCCAGCAGCCTCGGACAGGTCGTTGGAAACACCATATATTTT.

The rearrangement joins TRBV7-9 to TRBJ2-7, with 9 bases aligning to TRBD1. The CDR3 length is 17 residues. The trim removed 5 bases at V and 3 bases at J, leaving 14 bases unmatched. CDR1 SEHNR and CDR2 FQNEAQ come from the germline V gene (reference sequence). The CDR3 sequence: CASSPRDRVLLGYEQYF. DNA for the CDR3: TGTGCCAGCAGCCCCCGGGACAGGGTTCTTTTAGGCTACGAGCAGTACTTC.

CDR3 nucleotides: TGCGCCAGCAGTGAGTCCGGGATAGCGGGAGATGGGGTCCCCTACGAGCAGTACTTC. Its protein is CASSESGIAGDGVPYEQYF. This chain uses TRBV10-2 with TRBJ2-7; TRBD2 matches at 9 bases. Losses at the gene ends were 0 bases for V and 2 bases for J; bases not matched to a gene: 14. Germline-derived CDR1 and CDR2 are WSHSY and SAAADI. The CDR3 covers 19 residues.

The CDR3 DNA reads TGTGCCAGCAGTTACTCTGGGTCTCACACCGGGGAGCTGTTTTTT. Its translation is CASSYSGSHTGELFF. This chain links TRBV6-5 with TRBJ2-2; the D is unclear. Germline loops: CDR1 MNHEY, CDR2 SVGAGI. The CDR3 covers 15 residues. Trimming left V 0 bases short and J 3 bases short, with 8 bases between.

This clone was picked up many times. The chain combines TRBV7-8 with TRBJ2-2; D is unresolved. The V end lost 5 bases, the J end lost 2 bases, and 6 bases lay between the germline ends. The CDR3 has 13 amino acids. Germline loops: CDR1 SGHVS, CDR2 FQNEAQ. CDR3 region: CASSTYNTGELFF. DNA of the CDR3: TGTGCCAGCAGCACCTATAACACCGGGGAGCTGTTTTTT.

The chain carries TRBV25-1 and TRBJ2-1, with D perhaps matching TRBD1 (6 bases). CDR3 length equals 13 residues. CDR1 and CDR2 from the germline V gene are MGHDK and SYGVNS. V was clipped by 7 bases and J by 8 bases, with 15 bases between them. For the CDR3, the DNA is TGTGCCAGCACTCCAGGGGATATAGATGAGCAGTTCTTC. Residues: CASTPGDIDEQFF.

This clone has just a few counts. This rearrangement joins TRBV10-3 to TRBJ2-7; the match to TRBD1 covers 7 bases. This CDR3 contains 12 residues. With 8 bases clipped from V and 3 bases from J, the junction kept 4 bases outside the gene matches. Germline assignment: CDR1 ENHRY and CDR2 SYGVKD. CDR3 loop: CAISGGSYEQYF. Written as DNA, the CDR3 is TGTGCCATCTCAGGGGGTAGCTACGAGCAGTACTTC.

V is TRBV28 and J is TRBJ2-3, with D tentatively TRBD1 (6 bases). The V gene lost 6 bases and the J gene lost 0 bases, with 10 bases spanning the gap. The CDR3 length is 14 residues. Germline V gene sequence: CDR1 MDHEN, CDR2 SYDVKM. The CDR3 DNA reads TGTGCCAGCAGGCGGACAGCCAGCACAGATACGCAGTATTTT. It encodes CASRRTASTDTQYF.

CDR3 region: CASSPLAGLYNEQFF. CDR3 nucleotide sequence: TGTGCCAGCAGTCCACTAGCGGGACTCTACAATGAGCAGTTCTTC. The rearrangement links TRBV6-5 to TRBJ2-1, with 10 bases matching TRBD2. CDR1 MNHEY and CDR2 SVGAGI come from the germline V gene. V shed 5 bases and J 3 bases; nucleotides not matched to a gene: 4. The CDR3 consists of 15 residues.

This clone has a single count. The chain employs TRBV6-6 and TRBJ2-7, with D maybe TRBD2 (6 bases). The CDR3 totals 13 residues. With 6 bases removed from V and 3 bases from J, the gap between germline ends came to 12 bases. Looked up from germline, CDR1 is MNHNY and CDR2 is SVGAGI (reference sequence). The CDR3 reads CASRLGTLYEQYF. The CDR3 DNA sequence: TGTGCCAGCAGACTCGGGACTCTCTACGAGCAGTACTTC.

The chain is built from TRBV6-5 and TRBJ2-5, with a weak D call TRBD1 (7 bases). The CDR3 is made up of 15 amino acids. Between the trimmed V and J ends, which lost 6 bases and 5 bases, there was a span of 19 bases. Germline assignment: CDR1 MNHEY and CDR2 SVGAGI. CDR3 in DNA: TGTGCCAGCAGCCGACTAGGGGGCGAATTGGAGACCCAGTACTTC. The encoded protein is CASSRLGGELETQYF.

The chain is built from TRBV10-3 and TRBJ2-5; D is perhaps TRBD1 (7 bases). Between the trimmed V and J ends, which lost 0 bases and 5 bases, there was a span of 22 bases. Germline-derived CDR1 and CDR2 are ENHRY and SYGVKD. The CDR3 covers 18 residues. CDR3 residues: CAISESRAADREAETQYF. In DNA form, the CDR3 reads TGTGCCATCAGTGAGTCGAGGGCAGCAGACAGGGAGGCGGAGACCCAGTACTTC.

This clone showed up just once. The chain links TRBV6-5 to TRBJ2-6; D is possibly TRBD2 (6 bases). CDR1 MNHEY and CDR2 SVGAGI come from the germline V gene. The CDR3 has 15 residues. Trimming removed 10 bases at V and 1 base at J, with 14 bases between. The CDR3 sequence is CATSLGGSGANVLTF. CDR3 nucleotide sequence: TGTGCCACATCGCTGGGAGGATCTGGGGCCAACGTCCTGACTTTC.

CDR3 sequence: CASSQDFGTRTSYEQYF. The CDR3 nucleotides read TGCGCCAGCAGCCAAGATTTTGGGACTAGGACATCCTACGAGCAGTACTTC. This sequence joins TRBV4-1 and TRBJ2-7; 8 bases fit TRBD2. CDR1 MGHRA and CDR2 YSYEKL come from the germline V gene. The CDR3 sequence is 17 residues long. The ends lost 0 bases at V and 1 base at J; junction bases unmatched: 8.

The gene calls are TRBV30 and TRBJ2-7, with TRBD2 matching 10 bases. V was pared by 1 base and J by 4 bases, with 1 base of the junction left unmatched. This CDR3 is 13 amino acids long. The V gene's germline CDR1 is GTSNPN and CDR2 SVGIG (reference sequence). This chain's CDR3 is CAWSALAGYEQYF. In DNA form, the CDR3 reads TGTGCCTGGAGTGCACTAGCGGGGTACGAGCAGTACTTC. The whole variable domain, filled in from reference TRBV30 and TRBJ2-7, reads SQTIHQWPATLVQPVGSPLSLECTVEGTSNPNLYWYRQAAGRGLQLLFYSVGIGQISSEVPQNLSASRPQDRQFILSSKKLLLSDSGFYLCAWSALAGYEQYFGPGTRLTVT.

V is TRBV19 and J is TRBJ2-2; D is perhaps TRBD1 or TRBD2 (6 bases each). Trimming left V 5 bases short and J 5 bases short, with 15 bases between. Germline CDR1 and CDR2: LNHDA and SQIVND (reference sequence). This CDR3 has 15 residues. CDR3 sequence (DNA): TGTGCCAGTAGTGCGACTAGGGGGGAGACCGGGGAGCTGTTTTTT. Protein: CASSATRGETGELFF.

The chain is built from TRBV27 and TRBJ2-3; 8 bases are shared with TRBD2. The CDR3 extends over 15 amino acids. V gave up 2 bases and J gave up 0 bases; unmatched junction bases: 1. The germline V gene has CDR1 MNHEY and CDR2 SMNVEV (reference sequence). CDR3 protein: CASSLTGGSTDTQYF. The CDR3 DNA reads TGTGCCAGCAGTTTAACGGGAGGGAGCACAGATACGCAGTATTTT.

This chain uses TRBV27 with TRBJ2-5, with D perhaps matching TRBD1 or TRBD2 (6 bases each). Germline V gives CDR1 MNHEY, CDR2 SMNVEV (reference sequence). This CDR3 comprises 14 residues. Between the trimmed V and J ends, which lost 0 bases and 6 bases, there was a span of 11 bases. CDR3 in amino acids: CASSLSGGGKTQYF. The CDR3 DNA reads TGTGCCAGCAGTTTATCTGGAGGGGGTAAGACCCAGTACTTC.

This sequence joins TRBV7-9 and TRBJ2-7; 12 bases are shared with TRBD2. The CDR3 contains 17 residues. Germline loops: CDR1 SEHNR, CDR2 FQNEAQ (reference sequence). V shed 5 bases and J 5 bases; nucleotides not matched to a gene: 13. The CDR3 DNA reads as TGTGCCAGCAGCCGACCCGAACTAGCGGGAGGATTCCACGAGCAGTACTTC. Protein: CASSRPELAGGFHEQYF.

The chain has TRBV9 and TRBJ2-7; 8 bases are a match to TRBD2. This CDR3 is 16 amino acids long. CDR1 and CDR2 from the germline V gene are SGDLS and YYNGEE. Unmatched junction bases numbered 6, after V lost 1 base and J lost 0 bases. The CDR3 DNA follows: TGTGCCAGCAGCGTATCCGAGACTAGCGTCTCCTACGAGCAGTACTTC. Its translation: CASSVSETSVSYEQYF.

The CDR3 bases are TGTGCCAGCTCACCATCCGGGGGGTACAATGAGCAGTTCTTC. Protein sequence: CASSPSGGYNEQFF. This chain links TRBV18 with TRBJ2-1; TRBD2 aligns across 7 bases. There are 14 residues in the CDR3. Trimming removed 2 bases from V and 4 bases from J; junction bases left unmatched: 2. Germline V gene data show CDR1 as KGHSH and CDR2 as LQKENI. Variable domain in full (rest from reference TRBV18 and TRBJ2-1): NAGVMQNPRHLVRRRGQEARLRCSPMKGHSHVYWYRQLPEEGLKFMVYLQKENIIDESGMPKERFSAEFPKEGPSILRIQQVVRGDSAAYFCASSPSGGYNEQFFGPGTRLTVL.

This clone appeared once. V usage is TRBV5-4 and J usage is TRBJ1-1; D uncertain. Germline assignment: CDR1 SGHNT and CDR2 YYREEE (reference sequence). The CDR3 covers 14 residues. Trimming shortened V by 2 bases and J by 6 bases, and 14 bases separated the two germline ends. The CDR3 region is CASSLDDMLAEAFF. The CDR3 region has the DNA TGTGCCAGCAGCTTAGATGACATGCTCGCTGAAGCTTTCTTT.

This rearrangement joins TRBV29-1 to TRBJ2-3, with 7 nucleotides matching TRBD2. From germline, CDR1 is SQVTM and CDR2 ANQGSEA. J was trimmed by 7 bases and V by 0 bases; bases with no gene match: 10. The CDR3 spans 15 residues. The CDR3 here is CSVEDELDGRHTQYF. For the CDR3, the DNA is TGCAGCGTTGAAGATGAACTGGACGGGAGGCATACGCAGTATTTT.

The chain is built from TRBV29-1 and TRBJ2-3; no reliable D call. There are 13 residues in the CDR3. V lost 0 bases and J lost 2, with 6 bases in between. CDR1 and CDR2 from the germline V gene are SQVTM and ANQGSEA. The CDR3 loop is CSVEDLNTDTQYF. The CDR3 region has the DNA TGCAGCGTTGAAGATCTTAACACAGATACGCAGTATTTT.

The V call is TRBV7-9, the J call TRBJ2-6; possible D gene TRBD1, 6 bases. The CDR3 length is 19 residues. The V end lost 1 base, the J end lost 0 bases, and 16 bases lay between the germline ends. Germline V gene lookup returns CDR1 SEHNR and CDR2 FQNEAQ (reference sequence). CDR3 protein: CASSLEGVSASSGANVLTF. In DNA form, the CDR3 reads TGTGCCAGCAGCTTAGAGGGGGTCAGTGCTAGCTCTGGGGCCAACGTCCTGACTTTC.

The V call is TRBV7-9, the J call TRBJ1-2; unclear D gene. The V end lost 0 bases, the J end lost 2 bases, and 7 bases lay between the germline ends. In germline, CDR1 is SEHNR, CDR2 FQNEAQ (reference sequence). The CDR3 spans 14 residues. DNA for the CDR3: TGTGCCAGCAGCTTAGCGGACTTAAACTATGGCTACACCTTC. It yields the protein CASSLADLNYGYTF.

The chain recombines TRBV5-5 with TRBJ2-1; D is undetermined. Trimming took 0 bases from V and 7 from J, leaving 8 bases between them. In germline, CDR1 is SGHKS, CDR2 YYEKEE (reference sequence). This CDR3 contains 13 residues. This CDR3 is CASSLVGSNEQFF. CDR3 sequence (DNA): TGTGCCAGCAGCTTGGTAGGGTCTAATGAGCAGTTCTTC.

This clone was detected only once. In DNA, the CDR3 is TGTGCCAGCAGCTTAGATGGGGCGGGACCCGCGGAGACCCAGTACTTC. Its translation is CASSLDGAGPAETQYF. The J gene is TRBJ2-5, the V gene TRBV11-3, with D possibly being TRBD2 (6 bases). Between the trimmed V and J ends, which lost 0 bases and 5 bases, there was a span of 16 bases. CDR1 and CDR2 (germline): SGHNT, YENEEA. This CDR3 spans 16 amino acids. The full variable domain, rest sourced from reference TRBV11-3 and TRBJ2-5, is EAGVVQSPRYKIIEKKQPVAFWCNPISGHNTLYWYLQNLGQGPELLIRYENEEAVDDSQLPKDRFSAERLKGVDSTLKIQPAELGDSAVYLCASSLDGAGPAETQYFGPGTRLLVL.